This record covers a single TCR beta chain. As yet, its antigen is unknown. This sample is drawn from a study of cytomegalovirus exposure and HLA in healthy donors. Study-wide results and caveats: It was 150 to 200 TCR beta chains that were listed as cytomegalovirus-associated.

Method: immunoSEQ multiplex PCR; TCRdb's copy keeps in-frame clones and lacks some. Here the sample spans about 71,000 clones, about 94% being singletons. CDR1 SGHVS and CDR2 FNYEAQ come from the germline V gene. Trimming removed 2 bases at V and 6 bases at J, with 20 bases between. The CDR3 spans 16 residues. The material sequenced was PBMCs. This clonotype originated in a man younger than 35 in good health and CMV-seropositive. The gene calls are TRBV7-6 and TRBJ2-7; D is perhaps TRBD2 (6 bases). The CDR3 nucleotides read TGTGCCAGCAGCTTATCTCGGGGTGGGGGGAAACGCGAGCAGTACTTC. This encodes CASSLSRGGGKREQYF. The full variable domain, rest sourced from reference TRBV7-6 and TRBJ2-7, is GAGVSQSPRYKVTKRGQDVALRCDPISGHVSLYWYRQALGQGPEFLTYFNYEAQQDKSGLPNDRFSAERPEGSISTLTIQRTEQRDSAMYRCASSLSRGGGKREQYFGPGTRLTVT.